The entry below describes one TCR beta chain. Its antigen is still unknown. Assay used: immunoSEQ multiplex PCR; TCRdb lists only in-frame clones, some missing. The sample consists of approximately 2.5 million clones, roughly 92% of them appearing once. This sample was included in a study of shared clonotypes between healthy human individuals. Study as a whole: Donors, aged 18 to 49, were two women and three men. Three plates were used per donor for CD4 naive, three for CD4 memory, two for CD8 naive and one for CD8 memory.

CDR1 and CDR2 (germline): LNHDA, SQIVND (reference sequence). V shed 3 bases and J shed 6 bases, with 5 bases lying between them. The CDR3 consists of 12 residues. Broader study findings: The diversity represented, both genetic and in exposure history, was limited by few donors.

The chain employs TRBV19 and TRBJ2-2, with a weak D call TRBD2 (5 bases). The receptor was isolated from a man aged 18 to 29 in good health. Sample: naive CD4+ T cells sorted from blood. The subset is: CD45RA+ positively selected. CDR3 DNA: TGTGCCAGTAGTATGAGGGCCGGGGAGCTGTTTTTT. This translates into CASSMRAGELFF. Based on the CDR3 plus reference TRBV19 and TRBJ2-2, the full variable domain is DGGITQSPKYLFRKEGQNVTLSCEQNLNHDAMYWYRQDPGQGLRLIYYSQIVNDFQKGDIAEGYSVSREKKESFPLTVTSAQKNPTAFYLCASSMRAGELFFGEGSRLTVL.